Below are 12 T cell receptor beta chains sequenced from a single sample in a study of blood T cell repertoires in COVID-19. Libraries were prepared by immunoSEQ multiplex PCR; TCRdb keeps only in-frame clonotypes and omits some of them. The sample lists a few hundred thousand clones; 83% were seen once. Specimen: peripheral blood. These receptors were collected from a woman aged 25 to 45 with COVID-19, enrolled during active disease.

This chain links TRBV7-9 with TRBJ2-4; a weak D match, TRBD2 (6 bases). CDR1 and CDR2 from the germline V gene are SEHNR and FQNEAQ (reference sequence). The V end lost 5 bases, the J end lost 3 bases, and 14 bases lay between the germline ends. The CDR3 runs to 15 residues. This chain's CDR3 is CASSHPGGGKNIQYF. CDR3 coding DNA: TGTGCCAGCAGCCACCCCGGGGGTGGCAAAAACATTCAGTACTTC. The complete variable domain, with remaining parts taken from reference TRBV7-9 and TRBJ2-4, reads DTGVSQNPRHKITKRGQNVTFRCDPISEHNRLYWYRQTLGQGPEFLTYFQNEAQLEKSRLLSDRFSAERPKGSFSTLEIQRTEQGDSAMYLCASSHPGGGKNIQYFGAGTRLSVL.

V and J are TRBV29-1 and TRBJ2-1, with TRBD2 matching over 15 bases. Germline assignment: CDR1 SQVTM and CDR2 ANQGSEA. V shed 6 bases and J 5 bases; nucleotides not matched to a gene: 32. The CDR3 totals 24 residues. In DNA form, the CDR3 reads TGCAGCGTCCTCTTACGGCCCGGGACTAGCGGGAGGCCCACTAATGCCTGGATCAACAATGAGCAGTTCTTC. Protein sequence: CSVLLRPGTSGRPTNAWINNEQFF.

The genes are TRBV30 and TRBJ1-5; 7 bases line up with TRBD1. The CDR3 contains 17 residues. Germline CDR1 is GTSNPN and CDR2 is SVGIG (reference sequence). Trimming took 1 base from V and 2 from J; bases not matched to a gene: 11. The CDR3 spells CAWSAKTGPAGNQPQHF. In nucleotides, the CDR3 is TGTGCCTGGAGTGCGAAGACAGGGCCGGCGGGCAATCAGCCCCAGCATTTT.

This clone occurred once. The chain links TRBV5-4 to TRBJ2-5; 14 bases map to TRBD2. The trim removed 0 bases at V and 5 bases at J, leaving 3 bases unmatched. The CDR3 contains 16 residues. Germline V gives CDR1 SGHNT, CDR2 YYREEE (reference sequence). CDR3: CASSLGLAGGPETQYF. The CDR3 DNA follows: TGTGCCAGCAGCTTGGGACTAGCGGGGGGGCCGGAGACCCAGTACTTC.

CDR3 nucleotide sequence: TGTGCCAGCAGCCTAGGACAGGGCTACAATGAGCAGTTCTTC. Its translation is CASSLGQGYNEQFF. The chain has TRBV5-6 and TRBJ2-1; TRBD1 matches 8 bases. From germline, CDR1 is SGHDT and CDR2 YYEEEE. This CDR3 region has 14 residues. J gave up 3 bases and V 4 bases, and 3 bases lay outside the gene matches. Looking up the rest from reference TRBV5-6 and TRBJ2-1 gives the full variable domain: DAGVTQSPTHLIKTRGQQVTLRCSPKSGHDTVSWYQQALGQGPQFIFQYYEEEERQRGNFPDRFSGHQFPNYSSELNVNALLLGDSALYLCASSLGQGYNEQFFGPGTRLTVL.

The chain links TRBV27 to TRBJ1-1, with 7 nucleotides matching TRBD1. J was trimmed by 1 base and V by 4 bases; bases with no gene match: 6. The CDR3 runs 15 residues. Germline V gives CDR1 MNHEY, CDR2 SMNVEV (reference sequence). The CDR3 reads CASSSPPGGNTEAFF. The CDR3 DNA sequence: TGTGCCAGCAGTTCCCCTCCAGGGGGGAACACTGAAGCTTTCTTT.

The chain links TRBV9 to TRBJ2-2, with 11 bases lining up with TRBD2. Losses at the gene ends were 2 bases for V and 1 base for J; bases not matched to a gene: 7. The germline V gene encodes CDR1 SGDLS and CDR2 YYNGEE. This CDR3 has 18 amino acids. As DNA, the CDR3 is TGTGCCAGCAGCGTCCAAACAGGGACTAGCGGGAACACCGGGGAGCTGTTTTTT. It is translated as CASSVQTGTSGNTGELFF.

The chain carries TRBV7-8 and TRBJ2-7; 12 bases agree with TRBD1. The CDR3 sequence is 16 residues long. Germline V gives CDR1 SGHVS, CDR2 FQNEAQ. V lost 4 bases, J lost 7 bases, and 11 bases stayed unmatched. The CDR3 coding sequence is TGTGCCAGCAGCTCAAACCAGGGACAGGGGGCGCTTGAGCAGTACTTC. It codes for CASSSNQGQGALEQYF. Drawing the rest from reference TRBV7-8 and TRBJ2-7, the complete variable domain is GAGVSQSPRYKVAKRGQDVALRCDPISGHVSLFWYQQALGQGPEFLTYFQNEAQLDKSGLPSDRFFAERPEGSVSTLKIQRTQQEDSAVYLCASSSNQGQGALEQYFGPGTRLTVT.

This clone showed up just once. The chain employs TRBV28 and TRBJ2-1; tentatively, D is TRBD2 (5 bases). V dropped 7 bases and J dropped 9 bases, with 10 bases sitting between them. The CDR3 sequence is 11 residues long. The germline gives CDR1 MDHEN, CDR2 SYDVKM. The CDR3 sequence: CASTTEGEQFF. The CDR3 nucleotides read TGTGCCAGCACAACAGAGGGTGAGCAGTTCTTC.

The J gene is TRBJ1-2, the V gene TRBV5-6; TRBD1 agrees at 7 bases. V lost 4 bases and J lost 1; bases outside the gene matches: 4. The CDR3 has 14 amino acids. Germline V CDR1 and CDR2: SGHDT, YYEEEE. The CDR3 protein is CASSPDRLNYGYTF. The CDR3, as DNA: TGTGCCAGCAGCCCGGACAGGCTTAACTATGGCTACACCTTC.

About this clone itself: Other nucleotide sequences in the sample specify the same CDR3. This sequence joins TRBV7-3 and TRBJ1-1, with a weak D call TRBD1 (5 bases). V gave up 1 base and J gave up 4 bases, with 7 bases separating them. The CDR3 is made up of 13 amino acids. In germline, CDR1 is SGHTA, CDR2 FQGTGA. The CDR3 bases are TGTGCCAGCAGCTTAAGCGGGGGCACTGAAGCTTTCTTT. Translation gives CASSLSGGTEAFF.

This clone was picked up a small number of times. This rearrangement joins TRBV3-1 (or the pseudogene TRBV3-2) to TRBJ2-7; 9 nucleotides align to TRBD2. V lost 4 bases, J lost 0 bases, and 1 base stayed unmatched. Germline lookup yields CDR1 LGHDT and CDR2 YNNKEL (reference sequence). CDR3 size: 14 residues. Here the CDR3 reads CASSLTSGSYEQYF. CDR3 nucleotide sequence: TGTGCCAGCAGCCTGACTAGCGGCTCCTACGAGCAGTACTTC.